The next 2 T cell receptor beta chains were all read from a single sample in a study of blood T cell repertoires in COVID-19. Method: immunoSEQ multiplex PCR; TCRdb's copy keeps in-frame clones and lacks some. The table has fewer than 200,000 clones, 82% seen once. Specimen: PBMCs or T cells enriched from blood (not recorded which). Receptors were obtained from a man aged 60 to 75 who had recovered from COVID-19.

J is TRBJ2-3 and V is TRBV7-2; 10 nucleotides align to TRBD2. The CDR3 extends over 16 amino acids. J was trimmed by 4 bases and V by 2 bases; bases with no gene match: 6. Germline CDR1 is SGHTA and CDR2 is FQGNSA. CDR3 amino acids: CASSLLASGSADTQYF. In DNA form, the CDR3 reads TGTGCCAGCAGCTTATTGGCTAGCGGGAGTGCAGATACGCAGTATTTT.

The CDR3 DNA is TGTGCCACCAGTGATCCTACGGAGCTCGGTGACTATGGCTACACCTTC. Protein product: CATSDPTELGDYGYTF. The rearrangement joins TRBV24-1 to TRBJ1-2; D uncertain. V lost 3 bases to trimming and J lost 3 bases, with 16 bases between them. The CDR3 consists of 16 residues. Germline CDR1 KGHDR, CDR2 SFDVKD.